The TCR beta chain described here comes from a study of T cell responses to AZD1222 COVID-19 vaccine. The study, taken as a whole, reports: Repertoire collection took place solely once the T cell response had peaked. Vaccine-related CD4 TCRs covered spike, predominating at 160-218 and 743-854. Only a handful of AZD1222 recipients, more than five in all, had baseline seropositivity. Two AZD1222 doses significantly raised spike-specific TCR breadth and depth over controls.

Libraries were prepared by immunoSEQ multiplex PCR; TCRdb keeps only in-frame clonotypes and omits some of them. This table has 86,000 or so clones, 85% to 95% appearing once. As regards this clone: Its antigen is undetermined.

V shed 0 bases and J shed 4 bases, with 12 bases lying between them. This CDR3 spans 15 amino acids. In germline, CDR1 is KGHSH, CDR2 LQKENI. The source was peripheral blood, collected on day 0 of MenACWY control vaccination. The sequence derives from an adult in good health. The rearrangement joins TRBV18 to TRBJ1-2; possibly TRBD1 for D (5 bases). The CDR3 region is CASSPPSQGGYGYTF. CDR3 DNA: TGTGCCAGCTCACCACCTTCCCAGGGTGGCTATGGCTACACCTTC. Full variable domain (outside the CDR3, taken from reference TRBV18 and TRBJ1-2): NAGVMQNPRHLVRRRGQEARLRCSPMKGHSHVYWYRQLPEEGLKFMVYLQKENIIDESGMPKERFSAEFPKEGPSILRIQQVVRGDSAAYFCASSPPSQGGYGYTFGSGTRLTVV.